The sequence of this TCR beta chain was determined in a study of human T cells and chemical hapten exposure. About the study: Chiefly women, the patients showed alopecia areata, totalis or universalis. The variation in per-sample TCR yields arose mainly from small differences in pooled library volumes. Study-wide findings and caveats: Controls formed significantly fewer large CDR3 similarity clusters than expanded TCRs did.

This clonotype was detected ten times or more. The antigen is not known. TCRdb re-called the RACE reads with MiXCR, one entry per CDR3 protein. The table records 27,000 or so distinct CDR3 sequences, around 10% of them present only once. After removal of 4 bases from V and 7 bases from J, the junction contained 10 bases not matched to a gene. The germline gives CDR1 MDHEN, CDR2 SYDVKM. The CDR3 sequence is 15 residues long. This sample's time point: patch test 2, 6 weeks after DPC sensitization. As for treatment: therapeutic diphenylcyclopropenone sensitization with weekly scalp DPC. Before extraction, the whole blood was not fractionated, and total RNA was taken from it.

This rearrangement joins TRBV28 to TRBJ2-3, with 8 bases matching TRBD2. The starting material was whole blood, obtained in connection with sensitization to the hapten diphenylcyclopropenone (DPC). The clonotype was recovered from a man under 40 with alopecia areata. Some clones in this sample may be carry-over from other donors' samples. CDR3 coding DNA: TGTGCCAGCAGTTACCAGGGTAGCGGGGTTTATACGCAGTATTTT. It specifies CASSYQGSGVYTQYF. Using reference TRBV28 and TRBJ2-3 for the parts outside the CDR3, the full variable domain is DVKVTQSSRYLVKRTGEKVFLECVQDMDHENMFWYRQDPGLGLRLIYFSYDVKMKEKGDIPEGYSVSREKKERFSLILESASTNQTSMYLCASSYQGSGVYTQYFGPGTRLTVL.